This T cell receptor (beta chain) was sequenced in a study of chemoradiotherapy in HPV16-positive cancers. TCRdb's copy holds only in-frame clones and misses some; the assay was immunoSEQ multiplex PCR. The table lists about 5,100 clones, 70% to 85% of them singletons. This CDR3 has 15 residues. The V end was cut by 4 bases, the J end by 5 bases, with 19 bases between. Germline CDR1 is SGHRS and CDR2 is YFSETQ. This sequence originates from a human donor with HPV-associated anogenital cancer. The chain links TRBV5-1 to TRBJ2-7; D possibly uses TRBD1 or TRBD2 (5 bases each). The input for sequencing was tumor tissue, taken from a patient who underwent chemoradiotherapy. This CDR3 reads CASSEGSGFTHEQYF. CDR3 DNA sequence: TGCGCCAGCAGCGAGGGGTCAGGGTTCACCCACGAGCAGTACTTC.